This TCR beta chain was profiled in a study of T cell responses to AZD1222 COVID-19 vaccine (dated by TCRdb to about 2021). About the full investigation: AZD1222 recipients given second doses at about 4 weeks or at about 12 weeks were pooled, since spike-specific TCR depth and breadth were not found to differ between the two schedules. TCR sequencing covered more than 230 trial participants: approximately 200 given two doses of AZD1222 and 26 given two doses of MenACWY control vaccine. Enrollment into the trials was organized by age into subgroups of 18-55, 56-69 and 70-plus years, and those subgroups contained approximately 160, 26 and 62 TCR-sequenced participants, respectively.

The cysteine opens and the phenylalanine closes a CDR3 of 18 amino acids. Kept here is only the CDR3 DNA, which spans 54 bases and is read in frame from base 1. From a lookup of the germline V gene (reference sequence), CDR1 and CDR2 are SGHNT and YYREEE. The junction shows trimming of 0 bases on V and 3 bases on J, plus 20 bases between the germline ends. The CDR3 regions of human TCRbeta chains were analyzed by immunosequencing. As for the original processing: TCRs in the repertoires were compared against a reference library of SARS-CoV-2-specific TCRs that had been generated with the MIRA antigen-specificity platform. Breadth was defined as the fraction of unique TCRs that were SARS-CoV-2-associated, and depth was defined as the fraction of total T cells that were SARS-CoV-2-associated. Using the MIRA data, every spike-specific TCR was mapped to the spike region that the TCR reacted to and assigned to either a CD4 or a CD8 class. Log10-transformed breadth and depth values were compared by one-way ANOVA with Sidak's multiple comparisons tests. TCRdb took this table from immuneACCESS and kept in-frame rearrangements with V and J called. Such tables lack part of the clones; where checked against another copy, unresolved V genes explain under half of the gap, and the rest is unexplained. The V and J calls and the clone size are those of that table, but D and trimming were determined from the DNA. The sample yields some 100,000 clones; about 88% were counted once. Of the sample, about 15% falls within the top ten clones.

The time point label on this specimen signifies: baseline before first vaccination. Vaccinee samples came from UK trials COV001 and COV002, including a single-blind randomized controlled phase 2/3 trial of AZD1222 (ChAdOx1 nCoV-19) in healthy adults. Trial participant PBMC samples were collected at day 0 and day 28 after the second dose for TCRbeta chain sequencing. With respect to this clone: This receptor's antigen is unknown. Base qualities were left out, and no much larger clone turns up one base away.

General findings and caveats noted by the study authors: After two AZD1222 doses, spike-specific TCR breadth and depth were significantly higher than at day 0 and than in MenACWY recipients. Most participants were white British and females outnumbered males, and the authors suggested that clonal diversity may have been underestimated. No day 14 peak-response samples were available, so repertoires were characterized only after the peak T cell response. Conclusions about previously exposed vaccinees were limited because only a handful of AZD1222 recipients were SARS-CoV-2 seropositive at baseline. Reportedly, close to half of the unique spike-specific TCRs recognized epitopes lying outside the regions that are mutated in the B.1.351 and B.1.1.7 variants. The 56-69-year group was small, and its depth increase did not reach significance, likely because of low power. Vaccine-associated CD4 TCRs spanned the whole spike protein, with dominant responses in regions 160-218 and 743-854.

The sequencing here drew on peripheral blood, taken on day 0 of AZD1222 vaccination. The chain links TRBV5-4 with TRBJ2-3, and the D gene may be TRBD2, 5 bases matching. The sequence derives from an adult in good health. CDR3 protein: CASSLGALAAIPTDTQYF. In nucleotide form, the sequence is TGTGCCAGCAGCTTGGGGGCCCTAGCAGCAATCCCGACAGATACGCAGTATTTT.